This T cell receptor (beta chain) was recorded in a study of shared clonotypes between healthy human individuals (dated by TCRdb to about 2020). With respect to the entire study: A few men and a couple of women, aged 18 to 49 years, made up the cohort. For each donor, three plates each were used for CD4 naive and CD4 memory, two plates were used for CD8 naive, and one plate was used for CD8 memory. To estimate repertoire size and how much clonotype sharing occurs between individuals, the study deeply sequenced the blood TCR repertoires of roughly 5 healthy adults. Libraries were prepared and TCR repertoires were sequenced by different laboratories using diverse techniques, in order to increase sequencing depth and limit assay-specific biases. Between about 0.94 and 10 billion PBMCs per donor were obtained by leukapheresis. What the work shows at the level of the full study, not this receptor alone: The small number of donors limited the genetic and exposure-history diversity represented. When several donors were compared, the shared fraction of clonotypes was about 5.2% for naive CD4, around 3.5% for naive CD8, 2.3% for memory CD4, and roughly 0.4% for memory CD8. Higher generation probabilities were observed for clonotypes shared by all four sorted-subset donors than for non-shared clonotypes. Pairwise subsampling indicated that sequencing depth was expected to affect the degree of clonotype sharing among donors. Even with the large sequencing depth, rarefaction of the sorted-subset datasets indicated that sequencing was incomplete. Naive subsets generally had larger estimated clonotype richness than memory subsets. Sampling was limited to blood, and TCR repertoires in tissue likely differ from TCR repertoires in blood.

About this clone: Its antigen is currently not known. Base-call qualities are not available, and no considerably larger clone is one nucleotide away.

The donors were healthy, HIV-negative adults with no recently reported acute infections or vaccinations. Every donor was a Caucasian adult residing in Nashville, Tennessee, USA. Magnetic negative selection was used to enrich CD4+ T cells, after which naive cells were positively selected on CD45RA and the negative fraction became the memory subset. Blood was obtained by leukapheresis, after which PBMCs were separated by Ficoll-Histopaque density gradient centrifugation and cryopreserved in liquid nitrogen vapor phase. Analytical flow cytometry was used to check the purity and quantity of each magnetically sorted T cell population. Genomic DNA was isolated from every sorted fraction and measured by UV absorbance on a Nanodrop 2000c. The CDR3 starts with the cysteine, ends with the phenylalanine, and has 14 residues. Just the 42-base CDR3 DNA is kept, in frame starting at base 1. TCR CDR3 regions were amplified from genomic DNA by multiplex PCR using the deep immunoSEQ assay. For each cell subset, the extracted genomic DNA was distributed evenly across all wells of several immunoSEQ 96-well plates, and each plate served as one replicate. For sorted subsets, 150 to 200 ng genomic DNA, equal to tens of thousands of T cell genomes, was loaded into each replicate PCR. The purified libraries were quantified using a Qubit 3.0 fluorometer, sized with a Bioanalyzer 2100, and then quantified again using the KAPA Library Quantification kit. Each immunoSEQ 96-well plate was sequenced on its own single-read 150-cycle Illumina NextSeq 550 flow cell. In the original analysis: Because the immunoSEQ output held only junctional sequences and lacked quality scores, the filtering could not match the filtering applied to full-length reads. To assign V/J genes and CDR3, sequences were annotated using PyIR, a Python wrapper for IgBLAST v1.9, with IMGT germline references. Any read was removed if the V/J assignment was weak (E-value above 1e-6), the CDR3 was missing, or the read contained stop codons, out-of-frame junctions, or ambiguous translated residues. V3J clonotypes were defined by identical inferred V gene, J gene, and CDR3 amino acid sequence. The percentage overlap between two repertoires was calculated by dividing the number of shared unique clonotypes by the size of the smaller repertoire. Richness of each repertoire was evaluated using RTK rarefaction, the Chao1 estimator, and Recon v2.1 estimates of unobserved clonotypes. For all TCRbeta clonotypes obtained by the gDNA method from a few donors, generation probabilities were computed with OLGA. The immuneACCESS repertoire file appears here via TCRdb, limited to in-frame rearrangements. These files lack a portion of the clones; in checked studies, under half of the deficit traces to unresolved V genes, and the cause of the others is not known. That table furnishes V, J and clone size, whereas the DNA furnished D and trimming. Across this sample there are hundreds of thousands of clones, with less than 85% seen only once. The ten most abundant clones make up roughly 1.7% of the sample.

The sequence links TRBV21-1 to TRBJ2-7. TRBV21-1 is termed a pseudogene. The source is a woman in her 30s in good health. Sequenced sample: memory CD4+ T cells sorted from blood. Read against the paper, the sample's cell subset or site label means: CD45RA-negative fraction. The DNA sequence follows: TGTGCCAGCAGCAAACCACGGCCTTCCTACGAGCAGTACTTC. This gives the protein CASSKPRPSYEQYF.